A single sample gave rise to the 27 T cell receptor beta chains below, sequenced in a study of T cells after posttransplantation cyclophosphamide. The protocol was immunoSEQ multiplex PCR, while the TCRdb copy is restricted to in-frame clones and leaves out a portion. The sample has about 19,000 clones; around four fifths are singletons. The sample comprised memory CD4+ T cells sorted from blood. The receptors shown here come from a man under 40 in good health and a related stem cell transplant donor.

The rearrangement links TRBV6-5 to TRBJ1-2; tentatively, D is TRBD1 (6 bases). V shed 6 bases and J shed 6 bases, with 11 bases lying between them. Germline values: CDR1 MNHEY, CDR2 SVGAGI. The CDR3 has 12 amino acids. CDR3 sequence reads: CASRDSLHGYTF. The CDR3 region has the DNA TGTGCCAGCAGGGACAGTCTCCATGGCTACACCTTC.

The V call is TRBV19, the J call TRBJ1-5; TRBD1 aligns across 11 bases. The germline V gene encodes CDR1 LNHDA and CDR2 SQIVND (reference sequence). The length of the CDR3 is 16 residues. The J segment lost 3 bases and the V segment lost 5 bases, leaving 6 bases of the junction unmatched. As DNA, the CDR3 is TGTGCCAGTAGTGTCCCGGGACAGGGGGACAATCAGCCCCAGCATTTT. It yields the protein CASSVPGQGDNQPQHF.

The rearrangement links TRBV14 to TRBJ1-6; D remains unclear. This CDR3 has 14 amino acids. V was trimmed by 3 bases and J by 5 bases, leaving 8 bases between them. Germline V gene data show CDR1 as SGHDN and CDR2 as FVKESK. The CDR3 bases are TGTGCCAGCAGCCATTCGGGAGATAATTCACCCCTCCACTTT. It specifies CASSHSGDNSPLHF.

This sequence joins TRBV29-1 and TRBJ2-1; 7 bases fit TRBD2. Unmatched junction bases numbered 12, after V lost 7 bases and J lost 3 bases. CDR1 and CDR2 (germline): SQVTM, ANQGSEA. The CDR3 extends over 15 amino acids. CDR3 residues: CSASSGGGNYNEQFF. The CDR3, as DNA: TGCAGCGCCTCCAGTGGGGGGGGAAACTACAATGAGCAGTTCTTC.

CDR3 loop: CASSLGGAPEQETQYF. CDR3 coding DNA: TGTGCCAGCAGTTTGGGTGGCGCCCCGGAGCAAGAGACCCAGTACTTC. The chain links TRBV28 to TRBJ2-5, with unresolved D. Trimming cost V 3 bases and J 2 bases, with 16 bases left between them. CDR1 and CDR2 (germline): MDHEN, SYDVKM. This CDR3 region has 16 residues.

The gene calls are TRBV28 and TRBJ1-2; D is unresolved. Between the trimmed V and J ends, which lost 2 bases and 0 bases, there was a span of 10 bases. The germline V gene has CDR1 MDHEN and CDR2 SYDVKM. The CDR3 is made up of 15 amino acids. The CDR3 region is CASSLAPQTNYGYTF. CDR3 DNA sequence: TGTGCCAGCAGTTTAGCCCCCCAGACTAACTATGGCTACACCTTC.

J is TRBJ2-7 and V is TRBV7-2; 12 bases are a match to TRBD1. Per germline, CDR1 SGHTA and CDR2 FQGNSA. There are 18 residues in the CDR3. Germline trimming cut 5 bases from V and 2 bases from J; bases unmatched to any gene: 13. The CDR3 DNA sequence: TGTGCCAGCAGCCTAGGGACAGGGGGCGCCGGAGTCGCCTACGAGCAGTACTTC. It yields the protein CASSLGTGGAGVAYEQYF.

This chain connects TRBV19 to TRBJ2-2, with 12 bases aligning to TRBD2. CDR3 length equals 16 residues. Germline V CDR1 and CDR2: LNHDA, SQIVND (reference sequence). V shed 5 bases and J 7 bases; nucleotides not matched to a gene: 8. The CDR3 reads CASSHPSGGASGELFF. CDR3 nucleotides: TGTGCCAGTAGTCATCCTAGCGGGGGGGCCAGCGGGGAGCTGTTTTTT.

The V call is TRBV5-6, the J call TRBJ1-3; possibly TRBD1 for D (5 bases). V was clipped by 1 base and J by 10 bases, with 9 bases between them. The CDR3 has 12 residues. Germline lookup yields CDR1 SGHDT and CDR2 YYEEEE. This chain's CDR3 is CASSLIGGTIYF. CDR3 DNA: TGTGCCAGCAGCTTGATCGGGGGAACCATATATTTT.

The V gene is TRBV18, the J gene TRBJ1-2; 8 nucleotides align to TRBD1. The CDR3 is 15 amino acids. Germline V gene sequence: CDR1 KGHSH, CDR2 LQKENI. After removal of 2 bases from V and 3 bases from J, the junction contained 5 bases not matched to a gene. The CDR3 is CASSPKAGGDYGYTF. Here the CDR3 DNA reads TGTGCCAGCTCACCAAAGGCAGGGGGCGACTATGGCTACACCTTC.

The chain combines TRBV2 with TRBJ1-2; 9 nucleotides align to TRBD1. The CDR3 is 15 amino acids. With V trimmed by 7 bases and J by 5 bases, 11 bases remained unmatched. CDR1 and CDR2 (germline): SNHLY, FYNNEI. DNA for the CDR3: TGTGCCAGCACCCAGGCGGGGACAGGGCCGTATGGCTACACCTTC. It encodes CASTQAGTGPYGYTF.

The CDR3, as DNA: TGTGCCAGCAGTTACGGGACAGGCCAGGGGGATGAGCAGTTCTTC. Protein sequence: CASSYGTGQGDEQFF. The gene calls are TRBV6-5 and TRBJ2-1, with 8 bases that match TRBD1. V was pared by 2 bases and J by 8 bases, with 8 bases of the junction left unmatched. The CDR3 runs 15 residues. CDR1 is MNHEY, CDR2 SVGAGI, per germline.

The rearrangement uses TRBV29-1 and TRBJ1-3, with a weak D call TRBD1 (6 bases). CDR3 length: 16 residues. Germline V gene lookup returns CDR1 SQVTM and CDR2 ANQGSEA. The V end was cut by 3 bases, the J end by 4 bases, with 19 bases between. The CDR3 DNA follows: TGCAGCGTTGAGCCCCCGGGGGGGGCGTGGGGAAACACCATATATTTT. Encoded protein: CSVEPPGGAWGNTIYF.

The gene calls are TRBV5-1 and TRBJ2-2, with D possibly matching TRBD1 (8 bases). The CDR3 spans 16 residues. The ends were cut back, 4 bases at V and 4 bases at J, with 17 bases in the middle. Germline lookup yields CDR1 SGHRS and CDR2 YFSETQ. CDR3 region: CASSIGQGGATGELFF. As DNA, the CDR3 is TGCGCCAGCAGCATCGGACAGGGAGGGGCCACCGGGGAGCTGTTTTTT.

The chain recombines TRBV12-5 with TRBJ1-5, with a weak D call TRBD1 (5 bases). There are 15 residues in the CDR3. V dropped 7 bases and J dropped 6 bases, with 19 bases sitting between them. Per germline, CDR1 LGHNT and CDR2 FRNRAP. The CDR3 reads CASATGTPRGQPQHF. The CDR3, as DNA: TGTGCTAGTGCCACCGGGACTCCAAGGGGTCAGCCCCAGCATTTT. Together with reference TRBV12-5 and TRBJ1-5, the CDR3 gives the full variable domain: DARVTQTPRHKVTEMGQEVTMRCQPILGHNTVFWYRQTMMQGLELLAYFRNRAPLDDSGMPKDRFSAEMPDATLATLKIQPSEPRDSAVYFCASATGTPRGQPQHFGDGTRLSIL.

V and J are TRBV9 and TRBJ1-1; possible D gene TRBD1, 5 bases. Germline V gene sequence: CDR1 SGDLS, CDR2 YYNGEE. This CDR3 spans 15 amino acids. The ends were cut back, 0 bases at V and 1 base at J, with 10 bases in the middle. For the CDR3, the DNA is TGTGCCAGCAGCGTAGGAGCAGGGTGGAACACTGAAGCTTTCTTT. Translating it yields CASSVGAGWNTEAFF.

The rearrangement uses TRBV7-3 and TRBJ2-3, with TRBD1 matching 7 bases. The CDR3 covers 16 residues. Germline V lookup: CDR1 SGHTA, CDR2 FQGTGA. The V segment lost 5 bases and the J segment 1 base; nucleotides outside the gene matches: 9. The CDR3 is CASSPSPDRGTDTQYF. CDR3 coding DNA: TGTGCCAGCAGCCCCTCCCCCGACAGGGGCACAGATACGCAGTATTTT.

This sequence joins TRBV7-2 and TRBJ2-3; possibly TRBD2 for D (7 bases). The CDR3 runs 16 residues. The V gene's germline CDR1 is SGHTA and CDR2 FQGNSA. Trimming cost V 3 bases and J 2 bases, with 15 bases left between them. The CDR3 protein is CASSFKGGGLTDTQYF. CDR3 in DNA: TGTGCCAGCAGCTTTAAGGGGGGGGGCCTCACAGATACGCAGTATTTT.

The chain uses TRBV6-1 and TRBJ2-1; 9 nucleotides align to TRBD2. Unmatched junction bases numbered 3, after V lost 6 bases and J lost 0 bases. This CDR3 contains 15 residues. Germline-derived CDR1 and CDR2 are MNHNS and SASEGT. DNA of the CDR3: TGTGCCAGCAGCCGCGGGGGGGTCTCCTACAATGAGCAGTTCTTC. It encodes CASSRGGVSYNEQFF.

The CDR3 loop is CASSLSGTAPYEQYF. The CDR3 DNA follows: TGTGCCAGCAGCTTAAGTGGGACAGCCCCATACGAGCAGTACTTC. The gene calls are TRBV7-3 and TRBJ2-7, with 7 bases identical to TRBD1. V dropped 1 base and J dropped 4; count of bases not matched to a gene: 7. This CDR3 spans 15 amino acids. Germline lookup yields CDR1 SGHTA and CDR2 FQGTGA.

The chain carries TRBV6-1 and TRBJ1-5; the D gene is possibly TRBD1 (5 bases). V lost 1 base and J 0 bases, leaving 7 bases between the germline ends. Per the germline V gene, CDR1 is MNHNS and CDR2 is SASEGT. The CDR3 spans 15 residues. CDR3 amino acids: CASSEGQYSNQPQHF. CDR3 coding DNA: TGTGCCAGCAGTGAAGGACAGTATAGCAATCAGCCCCAGCATTTT.

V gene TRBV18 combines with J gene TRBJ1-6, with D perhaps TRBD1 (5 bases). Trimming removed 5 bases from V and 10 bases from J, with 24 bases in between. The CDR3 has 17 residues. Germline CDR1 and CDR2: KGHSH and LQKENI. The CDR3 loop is CASSSRGWGREGSPLHF. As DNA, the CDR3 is TGTGCCAGCTCATCAAGGGGATGGGGCAGGGAAGGCTCACCCCTCCACTTT. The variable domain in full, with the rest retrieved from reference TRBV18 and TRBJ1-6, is NAGVMQNPRHLVRRRGQEARLRCSPMKGHSHVYWYRQLPEEGLKFMVYLQKENIIDESGMPKERFSAEFPKEGPSILRIQQVVRGDSAAYFCASSSRGWGREGSPLHFGNGTRLTVT.

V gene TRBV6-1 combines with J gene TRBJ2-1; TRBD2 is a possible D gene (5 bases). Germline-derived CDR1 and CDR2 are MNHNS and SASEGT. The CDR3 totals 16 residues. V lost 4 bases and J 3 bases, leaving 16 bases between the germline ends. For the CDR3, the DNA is TGTGCCAGCAGTGTAGAGGGTCTTCAAGGCTACAATGAGCAGTTCTTC. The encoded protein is CASSVEGLQGYNEQFF.

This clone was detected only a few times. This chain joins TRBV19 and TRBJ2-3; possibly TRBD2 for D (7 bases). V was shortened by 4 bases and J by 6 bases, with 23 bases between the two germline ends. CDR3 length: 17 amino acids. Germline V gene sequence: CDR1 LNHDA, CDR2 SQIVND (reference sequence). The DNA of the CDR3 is TGTGCCAGTAGTAGTCCCTCTTTGTGGGGGGGCCGGGATACGCAGTATTTT. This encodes CASSSPSLWGGRDTQYF.

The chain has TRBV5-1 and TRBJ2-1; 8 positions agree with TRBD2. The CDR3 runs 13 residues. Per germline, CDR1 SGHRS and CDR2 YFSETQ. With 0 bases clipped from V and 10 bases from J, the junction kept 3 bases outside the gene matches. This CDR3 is CASSLASGGEQFF. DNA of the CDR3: TGCGCCAGCAGCTTGGCCTCGGGAGGGGAGCAGTTCTTC.

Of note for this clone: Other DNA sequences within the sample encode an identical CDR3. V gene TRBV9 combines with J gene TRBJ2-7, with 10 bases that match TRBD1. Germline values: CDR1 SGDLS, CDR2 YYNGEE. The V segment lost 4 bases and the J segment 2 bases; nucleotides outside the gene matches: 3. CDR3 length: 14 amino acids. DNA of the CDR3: TGTGCCAGCAGCCCCGGACAGGGGGCCTACGAGCAGTACTTC. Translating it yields CASSPGQGAYEQYF.

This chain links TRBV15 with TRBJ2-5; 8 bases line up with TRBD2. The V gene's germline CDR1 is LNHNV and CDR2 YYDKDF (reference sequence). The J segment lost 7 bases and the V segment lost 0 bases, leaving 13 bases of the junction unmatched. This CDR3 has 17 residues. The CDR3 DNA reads TGTGCCACCAGCAGAGATCCCGGGGGGGGCAGTATCGTGACCCAGTACTTC. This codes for CATSRDPGGGSIVTQYF.